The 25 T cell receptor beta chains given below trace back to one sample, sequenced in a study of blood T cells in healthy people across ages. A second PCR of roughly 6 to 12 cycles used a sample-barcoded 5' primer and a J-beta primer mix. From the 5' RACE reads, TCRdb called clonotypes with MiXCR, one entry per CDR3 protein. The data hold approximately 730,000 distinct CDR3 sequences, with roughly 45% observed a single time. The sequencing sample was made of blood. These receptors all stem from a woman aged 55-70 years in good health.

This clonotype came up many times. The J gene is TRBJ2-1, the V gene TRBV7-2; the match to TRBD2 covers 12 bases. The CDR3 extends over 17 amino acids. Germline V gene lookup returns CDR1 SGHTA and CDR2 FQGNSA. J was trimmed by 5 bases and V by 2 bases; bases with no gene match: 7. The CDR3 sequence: CASSLSSGGALNNEQFF. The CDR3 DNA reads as TGTGCCAGCAGCTTATCTAGCGGGGGGGCGTTAAACAATGAGCAGTTCTTC.

The CDR3, as DNA: TGCAGTGCTAGAGAACGGACAGGTACAAACACTGAAGCTTTCTTT. Translation: CSARERTGTNTEAFF. V usage is TRBV20-1 and J usage is TRBJ1-1; 7 bases fit TRBD1. This CDR3 is built from 15 residues. V shed 0 bases, J shed 2 bases, and the junction held 6 bases outside the gene matches. Germline CDR1 is DFQATT and CDR2 is SNEGSKA (reference sequence).

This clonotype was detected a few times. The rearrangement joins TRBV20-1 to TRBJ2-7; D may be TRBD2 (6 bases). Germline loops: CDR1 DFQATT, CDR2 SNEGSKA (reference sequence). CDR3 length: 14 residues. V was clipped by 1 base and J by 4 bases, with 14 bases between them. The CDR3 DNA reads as TGCAGTGCTAGAGGGTCTCCGCGGGATTACGAGCAGTACTTC. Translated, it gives CSARGSPRDYEQYF.

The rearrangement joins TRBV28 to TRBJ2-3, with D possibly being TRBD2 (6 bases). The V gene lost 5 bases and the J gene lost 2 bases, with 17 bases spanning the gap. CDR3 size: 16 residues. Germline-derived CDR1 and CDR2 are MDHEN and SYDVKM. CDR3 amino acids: CASSAIGGGATDTQYF. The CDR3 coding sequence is TGTGCCAGCAGTGCGATTGGGGGAGGAGCCACAGATACGCAGTATTTT. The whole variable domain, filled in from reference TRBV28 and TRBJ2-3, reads DVKVTQSSRYLVKRTGEKVFLECVQDMDHENMFWYRQDPGLGLRLIYFSYDVKMKEKGDIPEGYSVSREKKERFSLILESASTNQTSMYLCASSAIGGGATDTQYFGPGTRLTVL.

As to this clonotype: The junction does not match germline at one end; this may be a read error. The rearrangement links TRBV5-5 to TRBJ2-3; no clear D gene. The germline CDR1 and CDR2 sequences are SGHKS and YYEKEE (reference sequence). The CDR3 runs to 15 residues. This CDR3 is CVSSLERPSTDTQYF. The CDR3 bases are TGTGTCAGCAGCTTGGAACGGCCAAGCACAGATACGCAGTATTTT.

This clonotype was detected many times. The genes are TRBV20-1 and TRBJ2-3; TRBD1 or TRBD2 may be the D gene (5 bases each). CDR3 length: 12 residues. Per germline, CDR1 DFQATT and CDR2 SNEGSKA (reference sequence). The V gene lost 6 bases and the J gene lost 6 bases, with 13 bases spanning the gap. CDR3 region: CSAPGAKDTQYF. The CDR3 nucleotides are TGCAGTGCGCCCGGGGCAAAGGATACGCAGTATTTT.

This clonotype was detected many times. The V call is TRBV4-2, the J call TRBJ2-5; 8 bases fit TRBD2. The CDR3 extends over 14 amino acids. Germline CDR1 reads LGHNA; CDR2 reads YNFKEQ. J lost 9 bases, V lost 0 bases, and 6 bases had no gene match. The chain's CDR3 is CASSQEPSGWAQYF. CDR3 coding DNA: TGTGCCAGCAGCCAAGAACCTAGCGGGTGGGCCCAGTACTTC.

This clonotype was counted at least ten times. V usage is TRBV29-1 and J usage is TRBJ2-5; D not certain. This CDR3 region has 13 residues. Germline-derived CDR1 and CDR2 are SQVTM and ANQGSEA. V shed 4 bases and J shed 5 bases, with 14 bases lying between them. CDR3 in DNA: TGCAGCGTTGTAGTCCCCGGGCGGGAGACCCAGTACTTC. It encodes CSVVVPGRETQYF.

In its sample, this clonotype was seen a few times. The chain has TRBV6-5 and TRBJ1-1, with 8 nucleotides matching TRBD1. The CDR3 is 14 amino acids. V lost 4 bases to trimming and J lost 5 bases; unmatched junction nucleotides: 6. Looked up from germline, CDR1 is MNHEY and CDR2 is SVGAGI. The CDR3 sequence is CASSSPGQGTEAFF. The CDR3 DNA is TGTGCCAGCAGTTCCCCAGGACAGGGAACTGAAGCTTTCTTT.

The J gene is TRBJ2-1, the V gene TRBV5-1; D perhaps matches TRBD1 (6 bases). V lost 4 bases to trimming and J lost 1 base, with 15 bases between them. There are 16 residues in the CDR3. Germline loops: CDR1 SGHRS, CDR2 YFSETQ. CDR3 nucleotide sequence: TGCGCCAGCAGCCACTCACCGGACAGTTCCTACAATGAGCAGTTCTTC. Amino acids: CASSHSPDSSYNEQFF. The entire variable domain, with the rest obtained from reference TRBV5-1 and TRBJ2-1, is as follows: KAGVTQTPRYLIKTRGQQVTLSCSPISGHRSVSWYQQTPGQGLQFLFEYFSETQRNKGNFPGRFSGRQFSNSRSEMNVSTLELGDSALYLCASSHSPDSSYNEQFFGPGTRLTVL.

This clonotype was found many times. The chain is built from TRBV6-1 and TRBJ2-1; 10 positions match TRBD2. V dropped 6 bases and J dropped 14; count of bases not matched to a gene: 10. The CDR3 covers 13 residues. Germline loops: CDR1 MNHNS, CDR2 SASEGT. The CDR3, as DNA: TGTGCCAGCAGCGTGGAGCGGGAGGGCCGCGAGTTCTTC. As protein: CASSVEREGREFF.

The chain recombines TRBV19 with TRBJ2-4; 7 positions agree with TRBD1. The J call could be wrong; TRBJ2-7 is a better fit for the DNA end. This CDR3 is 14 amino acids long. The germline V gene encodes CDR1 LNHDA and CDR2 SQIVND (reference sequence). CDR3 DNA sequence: TGTGCCAGTAGCCGGGACAGCTCCTCTGACGAGCAGTACTTC. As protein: CASSRDSSSDEQYF.

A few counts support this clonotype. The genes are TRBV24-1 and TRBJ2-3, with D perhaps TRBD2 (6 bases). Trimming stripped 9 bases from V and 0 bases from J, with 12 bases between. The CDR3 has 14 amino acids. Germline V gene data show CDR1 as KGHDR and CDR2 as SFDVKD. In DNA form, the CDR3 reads TGTGCCACCCGTAGCGGAACTAGCACAGATACGCAGTATTTT. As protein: CATRSGTSTDTQYF.

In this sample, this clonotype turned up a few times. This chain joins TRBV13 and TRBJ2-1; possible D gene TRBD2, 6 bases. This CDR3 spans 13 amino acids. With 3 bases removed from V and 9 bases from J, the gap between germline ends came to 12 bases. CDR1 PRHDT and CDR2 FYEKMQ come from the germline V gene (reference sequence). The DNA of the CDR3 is TGTGCCAGCAGCTTGAACGGGGGTCGTGAGCAGTTCTTC. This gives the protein CASSLNGGREQFF.

CDR3 sequence (DNA): TGTGCCAGCAATCCACCATTTGTTTCCAATGAGCAGTTCTTC. Protein sequence: CASNPPFVSNEQFF. The chain combines TRBV27 with TRBJ2-1; D is undetermined. The CDR3 length is 14 residues. V was pared by 7 bases and J by 6 bases, with 16 bases between. CDR1 is MNHEY and CDR2 is SMNVEV in the germline V gene (reference sequence).

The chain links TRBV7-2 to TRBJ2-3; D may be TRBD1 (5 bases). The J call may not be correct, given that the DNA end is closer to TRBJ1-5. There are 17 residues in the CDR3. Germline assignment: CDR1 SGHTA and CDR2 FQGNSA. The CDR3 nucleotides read TGTGCCAGCAGCTTAGTGGTCTCTAGCGGAGGAGACAGTACGCAGCATTTT. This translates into CASSLVVSSGGDSTQHF.

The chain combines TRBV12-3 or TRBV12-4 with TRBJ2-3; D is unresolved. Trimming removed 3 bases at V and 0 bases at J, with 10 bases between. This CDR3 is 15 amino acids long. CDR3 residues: CASSFGPLSTDTQYF. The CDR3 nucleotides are TGTGCCAGCAGTTTCGGGCCCCTTAGCACAGATACGCAGTATTTT.

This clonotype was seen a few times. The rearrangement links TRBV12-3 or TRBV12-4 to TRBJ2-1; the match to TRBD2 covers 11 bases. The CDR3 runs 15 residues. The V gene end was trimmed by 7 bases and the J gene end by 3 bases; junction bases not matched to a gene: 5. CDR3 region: CASTIAGGNYNEQFF. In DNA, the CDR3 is TGTGCCAGCACCATAGCGGGGGGGAACTACAATGAGCAGTTCTTC.

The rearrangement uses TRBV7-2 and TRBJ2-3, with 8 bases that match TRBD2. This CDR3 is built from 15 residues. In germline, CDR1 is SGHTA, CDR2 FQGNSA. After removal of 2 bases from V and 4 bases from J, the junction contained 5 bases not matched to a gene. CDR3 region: CASSLQAGEADTQYF. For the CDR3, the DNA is TGTGCCAGCAGCTTACAAGCGGGAGAGGCAGATACGCAGTATTTT. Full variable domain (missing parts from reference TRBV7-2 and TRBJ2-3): GAGVSQSPSNKVTEKGKDVELRCDPISGHTALYWYRQSLGQGLEFLIYFQGNSAPDKSGLPSDRFSAERTGGSVSTLTIQRTQQEDSAVYLCASSLQAGEADTQYFGPGTRLTVL.

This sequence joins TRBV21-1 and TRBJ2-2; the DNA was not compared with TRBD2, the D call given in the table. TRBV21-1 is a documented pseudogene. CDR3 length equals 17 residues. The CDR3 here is CASSKPGLAEDTGELFF. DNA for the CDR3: TGTGCCAGCAGCAAGCCGGGACTAGCGGAGGACACCGGGGAGCTGTTTTTT.

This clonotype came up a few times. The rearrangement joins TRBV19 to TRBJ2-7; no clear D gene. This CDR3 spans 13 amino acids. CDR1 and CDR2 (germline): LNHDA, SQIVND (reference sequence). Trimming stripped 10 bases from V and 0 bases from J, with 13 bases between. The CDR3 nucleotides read TGTGCCACCCAACCCCGGGTCTCCTACGAGCAGTACTTC. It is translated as CATQPRVSYEQYF.

The CDR3, as DNA: TGTGCCAGCAGTTCGTCTACCGGGGGGGGCAGGGAGCAGTACTTC. Protein sequence: CASSSSTGGGREQYF. This rearrangement joins TRBV28 to TRBJ2-7, with TRBD2 matching over 8 bases. CDR1 MDHEN and CDR2 SYDVKM come from the germline V gene. Germline trimming cut 4 bases from V and 7 bases from J; bases unmatched to any gene: 12. CDR3 length: 15 amino acids.

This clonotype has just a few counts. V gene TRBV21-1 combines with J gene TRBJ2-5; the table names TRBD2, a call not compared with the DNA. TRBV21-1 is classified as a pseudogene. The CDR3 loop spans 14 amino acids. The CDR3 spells CASSKVSGGETQYF. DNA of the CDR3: TGTGCCAGCAGCAAAGTTTCGGGGGGGGAGACCCAGTACTTC.

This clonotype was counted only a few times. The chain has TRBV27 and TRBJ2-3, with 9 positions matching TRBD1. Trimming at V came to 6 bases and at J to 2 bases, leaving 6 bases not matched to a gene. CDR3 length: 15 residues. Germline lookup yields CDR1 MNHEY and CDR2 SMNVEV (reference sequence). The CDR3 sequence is CASRDTGGFTDTQYF. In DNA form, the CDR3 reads TGTGCCAGCAGGGATACAGGGGGCTTCACAGATACGCAGTATTTT.

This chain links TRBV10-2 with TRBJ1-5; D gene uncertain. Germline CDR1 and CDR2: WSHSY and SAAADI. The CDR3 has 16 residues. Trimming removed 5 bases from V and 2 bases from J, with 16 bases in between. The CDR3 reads CASSQKGSARNQPQHF. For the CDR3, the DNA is TGCGCCAGCAGTCAAAAGGGATCGGCGCGCAATCAGCCCCAGCATTTT.